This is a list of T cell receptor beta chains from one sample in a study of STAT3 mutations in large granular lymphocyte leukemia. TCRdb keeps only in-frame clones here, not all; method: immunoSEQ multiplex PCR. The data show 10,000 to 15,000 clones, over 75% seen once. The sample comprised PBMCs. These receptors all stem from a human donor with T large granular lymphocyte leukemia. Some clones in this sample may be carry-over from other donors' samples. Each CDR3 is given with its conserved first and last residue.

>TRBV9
CASSVAQDLYGYTF
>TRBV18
CASSPGTGASGANVLTF
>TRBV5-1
CASSLADRPEETQYF
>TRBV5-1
CASSLGLSGITDEQFF
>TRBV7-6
CASSLVQGLADSYNEQFF
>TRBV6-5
CASKKGGTGANVLTF
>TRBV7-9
CASSLVTSGREEQFF
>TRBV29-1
CSVGDGYEQYF
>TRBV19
CASSIRDTGPYYGYTF
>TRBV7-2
CASSLGPGNSPLHF
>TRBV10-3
CAIRGQLREAGNTIYF
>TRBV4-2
CASSQPGEETQYF
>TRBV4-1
CASSQQGNQPQHF
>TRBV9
CASSYGAFGEQYF
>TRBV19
CASKETGENTQYF
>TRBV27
CASSGGSGYTF
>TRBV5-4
CASSLEPSRYEQYF
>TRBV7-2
CASSLMARGEQFF
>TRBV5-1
CASSPSPVTDQPQHF
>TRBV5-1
CASSIDRRTEAFF
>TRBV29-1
CSVEVNREAFF
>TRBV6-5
CASSWTGLGDYGYTF
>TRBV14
CASSQDRTDWNGYTF
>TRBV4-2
CASSPRTNEQFF
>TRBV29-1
CSVEGVEGRASYNEQFF
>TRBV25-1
CASSVPGQKGETQYF
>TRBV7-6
CASSPSGDTGELFF
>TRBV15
CATSRDRGRANYGYTF
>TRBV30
CAWSVTGATEAFF
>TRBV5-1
CASSLAGGQYTDTQYF
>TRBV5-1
CASSRGEIYGYTF
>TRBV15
CATSREEGDGYTF
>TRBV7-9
CASSRDTGELFF
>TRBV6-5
CASSAREKYEQYF
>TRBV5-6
CASSLAGTSYEQYF
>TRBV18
CASSPGRSEKLFF
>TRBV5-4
CASSRDRVYGYTF
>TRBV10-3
CAISESSGRGANVLTF
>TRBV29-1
CSAKLAGRPGELFF
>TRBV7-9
CASSELAVYNEQFF
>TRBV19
CASGTQFFSGNTIYF
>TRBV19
CATRQDTYNEQFF
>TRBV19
CASSTQGATNEKLFF
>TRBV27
CASSLKGAPNTGELFF